This is a list of T cell receptor beta chains from one sample in a study of cytomegalovirus exposure and HLA in healthy donors. TCRdb keeps only in-frame clones here, not all; method: immunoSEQ multiplex PCR. The repertoire consists of around 65,000 clones, with under 85% occurring once and the leading ten covering 51%. The sample consisted of PBMCs. Source of these receptors: a man aged 45 to 65 in good health and CMV-seropositive. Each CDR3 is given with its conserved first and last residue. A D gene is named only where the DNA matches it firmly. The size of a clone is reported for some rows only, either as once, few or many, or as a class for expanded clones.

>once|NA|TRBJ2-3|TRBV2|16
TGTGCCAGCAACCTACTCCGCGGGATGGGGGCAGATACGCAGTATTTT
CASNLLRGMGADTQYF
>NA|NA|TRBJ2-1|TRBV7-2|16
TGTGCCAGCAGCTTATCTGGGACTCGAGGACCCCAGGAGCAGTTCTTC
CASSLSGTRGPQEQFF
>NA|TRBD1|TRBJ1-2|TRBV6-5|15
TGTGCCAGCAGTTACTGGCCGGACAGGGTAGGCGGCTACACCTTC
CASSYWPDRVGGYTF
>NA|TRBD2|TRBJ2-2|TRBV5-5|14
TGTGCCAGCAGCCTTCGACTAGCTCCCGGGGAGCTGTTTTTT
CASSLRLAPGELFF
>NA|NA|TRBJ1-1|TRBV18|13
TGTGCCAGCCACGGGGGGGTTTGGACTGAAGCTTTCTTT
CASHGGVWTEAFF
>NA|NA|TRBJ2-1|TRBV7-8|15
TGTGCCAGCAGCTGGGGAACAGGGTTCAGGAATGAGCAGTTCTTC
CASSWGTGFRNEQFF
>once|NA|TRBJ2-1|TRBV4-3|15
TGCGCCAGCAGCCAAGACCCGGGAGAGAGAAATGAGCAGTTCTTC
CASSQDPGERNEQFF
>NA|NA|TRBJ1-2|TRBV6-1|13
TGTGCCAGCAGTCTCGGACAGAGCTATGGCTACACCTTC
CASSLGQSYGYTF
>NA|NA|TRBJ2-1|TRBV5-1|11
TGCGCCAGCAGCGCCAGCAATGAGCAGTTCTTC
CASSASNEQFF
>NA|NA|TRBJ2-4|TRBV4-3|16
TGCGCCAGCAGCCAAGGCGCGTCGGGGGGCCTAAACATTCAGTACTTC
CASSQGASGGLNIQYF
>NA|NA|TRBJ2-3|TRBV6-6|12
TGTGCCAGCAGCCCCAGAGGCGCCAAGGAGTATTTT
CASSPRGAKEYF
>NA|TRBD2|TRBJ2-1|TRBV11-2|16
TGTGCCAGCAGCGCCCGCGCCGGGAGGCTGTACAATGAGCAGTTCTTC
CASSARAGRLYNEQFF
>NA|TRBD1|TRBJ1-5|TRBV6-5|15
TGTGCCAGCAGTTGGGACAGGGATAGCAATCAGCCCCAGCATTTT
CASSWDRDSNQPQHF
>few|TRBD1|TRBJ2-1|TRBV18|16
TGTGCCAGCTCCCCCCAGACAGGGGTCTCCTACAATGAGCAGTTCTTC
CASSPQTGVSYNEQFF
>NA|NA|TRBJ2-7|TRBV6-1|15
TGTGCCAGCAGTGAACGGCGGGGTGGGGCTTACGAGCAGTACTTC
CASSERRGGAYEQYF
>once|NA|TRBJ2-3|TRBV5-1|15
TGCGCCAGCAGCCCCCTGGGGGGTTACACAGATACGCAGTATTTT
CASSPLGGYTDTQYF
>once|NA|TRBJ2-5|TRBV2|13
TGTGCCAGCACTACCGATCCGCTAGAGACCCAGTACTTC
CASTTDPLETQYF
>NA|TRBD1|TRBJ2-3|TRBV28|15
TGTGCCAGCAGTGAATCCTACAGGGGCGCAGATACGCAGTATTTT
CASSESYRGADTQYF
>once|NA|TRBJ1-5|TRBV30|15
TGTGCCTGGAGTCCCAAAGGTCGCCCAGGTCAGCCCCAGCATTTT
CAWSPKGRPGQPQHF
>NA|NA|TRBJ2-1|TRBV19|15
TGTGCCAGTAGTGCAAGCGGGTTGGGTTACAATGAGCAGTTCTTC
CASSASGLGYNEQFF
>NA|NA|TRBJ2-1|TRBV7-2|16
TGTGCCAGCAGCTTAGGCGCCCCGCGGGGGCGCAATGAGCAGTTCTTC
CASSLGAPRGRNEQFF
>NA|NA|TRBJ2-2|TRBV9|15
TGTGCCAGCAGCGTAGTACAAGTGAACACCGGGGAGCTGTTTTTT
CASSVVQVNTGELFF
>NA|NA|TRBJ1-5|TRBV2|12
TGTGCCAGCGGGGACTTTGAGGCGCCCCAGCATTTT
CASGDFEAPQHF
>NA|NA|TRBJ2-1|TRBV21-1|16
TGTGCCAGCAGCAAAGTAAGCACTAGCGATTACAATGAGCAGTTCTTC
CASSKVSTSDYNEQFF
>NA|NA|TRBJ1-4|TRBV2|12
TGTGCCAGCAGTACTGGTAATGAAAAACTGTTTTTT
CASSTGNEKLFF
>NA|NA|TRBJ2-7|TRBV10-3|16
TGTGCCATCAGTGAGTCAGGGGTAGCGGAGTCCTACGAGCAGTACTTC
CAISESGVAESYEQYF
>once|NA|TRBJ2-3|TRBV9|14
TGTGCCAGCAGCGCCTTCGGTGGCACAGATACGCAGTATTTT
CASSAFGGTDTQYF
>NA|TRBD1|TRBJ1-5|TRBV27|16
TGTGCCAGCAGTCCGGGGACAGGGGAGGTCAATCAGCCTCAGCATTTT
CASSPGTGEVNQPQHF
>NA|TRBD1|TRBJ2-7|TRBV25-1|13
TGTGCCAGCAGTACGGACAGGGGATACGAGCAGTACTTC
CASSTDRGYEQYF
>NA|NA|TRBJ2-1|TRBV21-1|16
TGTGCCAGCAGCAAATTTCGGGACAGGCATAACAATGAGCAGTTCTTC
CASSKFRDRHNNEQFF
>NA|NA|TRBJ1-1|TRBV27|15
TGTGCCAGCAGTTCCGGGAGCTACATTCACACTGAAGCTTTCTTT
CASSSGSYIHTEAFF
>NA|TRBD1|TRBJ1-6|TRBV5-6|16
TGTGCCAGCAGCTTGGAGAGGGGGCACTATAATTCACCCCTCAACTTT
CASSLERGHYNSPLNF
>NA|NA|TRBJ1-3|TRBV5-4|15
TGTGCCAGCAGCCCCGACCGGGGGTCTGGAAACACCATATATTTT
CASSPDRGSGNTIYF
>NA|NA|TRBJ2-1|TRBV25-1|13
TGTGCCAGCAGTGATGGGGCTAGCGATGAGCAGTTCTTC
CASSDGASDEQFF
>NA|NA|TRBJ1-4|TRBV2|13
TGTGCCAGCAAGACAGCAACTAATGAAAAACTGTTTTTT
CASKTATNEKLFF
>NA|NA|TRBJ1-2|TRBV18|16
TGTGCCAGCTCACCAACCACGTCGACAGGCTTTTATGGCTACACCTTC
CASSPTTSTGFYGYTF
>NA|NA|TRBJ1-5|TRBV7-8|14
TGTGCCAGCACGACAGACCTACAATCATCTCCCTTGCATTTT
CASTTDLQSSPLHF
>few|TRBD1|TRBJ1-1|TRBV5-1|16
TGCGCCAGCAGCTTGGACCTGGACAGGCCGAACACTGAAGCTTTCTTT
CASSLDLDRPNTEAFF
>few|NA|TRBJ2-2|TRBV25-1|13
TGTGCCAGCAGTCCCATATCGGCCGGGGAGCTGTTTTTT
CASSPISAGELFF
>NA|TRBD2|TRBJ2-7|TRBV28|12
TGTGCCAGCAGGGCGGGAGCCTACGAGCAGTACTTC
CASRAGAYEQYF
>NA|NA|TRBJ2-5|TRBV4-3|14
TGCGCCAGCAGCCAATCCGCGGTTGAAGAGACCCAGTACTTC
CASSQSAVEETQYF
>NA|NA|TRBJ1-5|TRBV2|13
TGTGCCAGCGGAGGGTATAGCAATCAGCCCCAGCATTTT
CASGGYSNQPQHF
>once|TRBD1|TRBJ2-7|TRBV19|17
TGTGCCAGTAGTATAGATACCCCGGGACAGCCCTCCTACGAGCAGTACTTC
CASSIDTPGQPSYEQYF
>NA|NA|TRBJ1-3|TRBV5-1|16
TGCGCCAGCAGCCGCACGTCGCAGGGGACTGGAAACACCATATATTTT
CASSRTSQGTGNTIYF